Below, 16 T cell receptor beta chains from the same sample are listed, as sequenced in a study of T cell responses to AZD1222 COVID-19 vaccine. Produced via immunoSEQ multiplex PCR; TCRdb's table is partial and in-frame only. The repertoire has some 170,000 clones, approximately 90% of them found once; the top ten carry approximately 1.8%. Here the sequenced sample was peripheral blood, taken 28 days after the second AZD1222 dose. These receptors were taken from an adult who received the AZD1222 COVID-19 vaccine.

This clone was observed a single time. The chain is built from TRBV7-3 and TRBJ2-2; D gene ambiguous. CDR1 and CDR2 (germline): SGHTA, FQGTGA. The length of the CDR3 is 15 residues. Trimming pared 3 bases from V and 1 base from J, leaving 9 bases between. CDR3: CASSFSTLNTGELFF. In DNA, the CDR3 is TGTGCCAGCAGCTTTTCGACGCTGAACACCGGGGAGCTGTTTTTT.

This chain connects TRBV3-1 (or the pseudogene TRBV3-2) to TRBJ2-1; D is ambiguous. The CDR3 spans 13 residues. V was cut by 4 bases and J by 4 bases, with 8 bases left in between. Germline CDR1 reads LGHDT; CDR2 reads YNNKEL (reference sequence). Here the CDR3 DNA reads TGTGCCAGCAGCCGAAACGGGTACAATGAGCAGTTCTTC. Its protein is CASSRNGYNEQFF.

The chain couples TRBV30 to TRBJ1-6; D gene unclear. CDR3 length: 17 amino acids. V lost 0 bases to trimming and J lost 0 bases, with 12 bases between them. CDR1 GTSNPN and CDR2 SVGIG come from the germline V gene (reference sequence). The CDR3 nucleotides are TGTGCCTGGAGTGTCGGCCTCACCCTCTCCTATAATTCACCCCTCCACTTT. The encoded protein is CAWSVGLTLSYNSPLHF.

The rearrangement uses TRBV7-9 and TRBJ2-1; the D gene is possibly TRBD1 (6 bases). The CDR3 is made up of 15 amino acids. Germline V gives CDR1 SEHNR, CDR2 FQNEAQ (reference sequence). With 2 bases removed from V and 2 bases from J, the gap between germline ends came to 10 bases. The CDR3 sequence: CASSLTGTTYNEQFF. In DNA form, the CDR3 reads TGTGCCAGCAGCTTAACCGGGACAACCTACAATGAGCAGTTCTTC.

This clone was observed a few times. In the same sample, other DNA sequences code for this CDR3. The chain couples TRBV12-3 or TRBV12-4 to TRBJ1-2, with D perhaps TRBD1 (5 bases). Trimming removed 1 base from V and 4 bases from J, with 7 bases in between. This CDR3 region has 13 residues. CDR3 nucleotide sequence: TGTGCCAGCAGTTTAGGGGGGACCTATGGCTACACCTTC. It encodes CASSLGGTYGYTF.

V and J are TRBV5-1 and TRBJ1-1; unclear D gene. The V end was cut by 0 bases, the J end by 3 bases, with 12 bases between. Germline V CDR1 and CDR2: SGHRS, YFSETQ. This CDR3 region has 15 residues. The chain's CDR3 is CASSLGARGDTEAFF. The CDR3, as DNA: TGCGCCAGCAGCTTGGGGGCTCGTGGGGACACTGAAGCTTTCTTT.

This chain connects TRBV19 to TRBJ2-3; 11 bases line up with TRBD2. This CDR3 spans 17 amino acids. Per the germline V gene, CDR1 is LNHDA and CDR2 is SQIVND (reference sequence). V lost 3 bases to trimming and J lost 1 base; unmatched junction nucleotides: 6. CDR3 bases: TGTGCCAGTAGTATCGGTCTAGCGGGAGGCCGCACAGATACGCAGTATTTT. Translating gives CASSIGLAGGRTDTQYF.

This clone was seen only once. This chain uses TRBV5-1 with TRBJ2-7, with D possibly being TRBD1 or TRBD2 (5 bases each). V shed 4 bases and J shed 0 bases, with 11 bases lying between them. The CDR3 consists of 14 residues. Germline V gene sequence: CDR1 SGHRS, CDR2 YFSETQ. The CDR3: CASSVGRASYEQYF. CDR3 in DNA: TGCGCCAGCAGCGTGGGACGGGCCTCCTACGAGCAGTACTTC.

The gene calls are TRBV5-8 and TRBJ1-5; tentatively, D is TRBD1 (5 bases). V was pared by 0 bases and J by 5 bases, with 6 bases between. Germline loops: CDR1 SGHTS, CDR2 YDEGEE. The CDR3 length is 13 residues. CDR3 in amino acids: CASSLVGDQPQHF. The CDR3 DNA is TGTGCCAGCAGCTTGGTGGGGGATCAGCCCCAGCATTTT.

The CDR3, as DNA: TGTGCCAGCAGCCCGAGAACAGGGCCGTCCCTTAGATACACTGAAGCTTTCTTT. This encodes CASSPRTGPSLRYTEAFF. The genes are TRBV5-4 and TRBJ1-1; D might be TRBD1 (6 bases). Trimming left V 4 bases short and J 3 bases short, with 25 bases between. The CDR3 runs to 18 residues. Germline assignment: CDR1 SGHNT and CDR2 YYREEE (reference sequence).

This clone occurred a few times. This chain joins TRBV29-1 and TRBJ1-4, with D uncertain. Per germline, CDR1 SQVTM and CDR2 ANQGSEA. Deletions cut 5 bases from V and 8 bases from J, with 12 bases between. The CDR3 extends over 12 amino acids. The CDR3 reads CSVKGLGEKLFF. The DNA for the CDR3 is TGCAGCGTTAAGGGTCTAGGAGAAAAACTGTTTTTT.

The genes are TRBV12-1 and TRBJ1-5. TRBV12-1 is a recognized pseudogene. The CDR3 runs to 18 residues. Here the CDR3 reads CASGGRAPAGYSNQPQHF. CDR3 in DNA: TGTGCCAGCGGGGGGCGAGCCCCGGCGGGGTATAGCAATCAGCCCCAGCATTTT.

CDR3: CASSPGQGPSGNTIYF. Written as DNA, the CDR3 is TGCGCCAGCAGTCCGGGACAGGGACCCTCTGGAAACACCATATATTTT. The V and J genes are TRBV10-1 and TRBJ1-3; TRBD1 matches at 9 bases. Trimming cost V 5 bases and J 0 bases; bases outside gene matches: 5. Germline V gene data show CDR1 as WNHNN and CDR2 as SYGVQD (reference sequence). This CDR3 is built from 16 residues.

The chain links TRBV6-5 to TRBJ2-2; D gene uncertain. V lost 6 bases and J lost 6, with 5 bases in between. Germline lookup yields CDR1 MNHEY and CDR2 SVGAGI. The CDR3 consists of 11 residues. The CDR3, as DNA: TGTGCCAGCAGGAGCCCCGGGGAGCTGTTTTTT. Its protein product is CASRSPGELFF.

This sequence joins TRBV6-5 and TRBJ2-1; the match to TRBD2 covers 8 bases. V shed 10 bases, J shed 1 base, and the junction held 6 bases outside the gene matches. This CDR3 region has 14 residues. Per germline, CDR1 MNHEY and CDR2 SVGAGI. Here the CDR3 reads CATARGGSYNEQFF. The CDR3 DNA is TGTGCCACAGCCCGGGGGGGGTCCTACAATGAGCAGTTCTTC.

The rearrangement links TRBV14 to TRBJ1-2, with D perhaps matching TRBD1 (5 bases). The CDR3 runs 14 residues. V was pared by 1 base and J by 4 bases, with 10 bases between. Germline V gene sequence: CDR1 SGHDN, CDR2 FVKESK. CDR3 loop: CASSQGAGAYGYTF. The CDR3 nucleotides read TGTGCCAGCAGCCAAGGGGCCGGGGCCTATGGCTACACCTTC.